This T cell receptor (beta chain) originates from a study of spatial heterogeneity in lung cancer. Study at large: Each distinct TCR and UMI combination averaged more than ten appearances in raw reads. Study observations and caveats: Ubiquitous expanded tumor TCRs were seen in blood more at resection than at follow-up.

Noted time point: sample taken at primary tumor resection. Samples came from roughly 72 TRACERx patients with untreated early-stage lung cancer. This clonotype was seen ten or more times. What it binds is unknown. TCR cDNA molecules each had a unique molecular identifier. One entry per CDR3 protein results from TCRdb running MiXCR on the 5' RACE reads. The sample yields roughly 80,000 distinct CDR3 sequences, 7% to 9% seen once. With 4 bases clipped from V and 4 bases from J, the junction kept 6 bases outside the gene matches. CDR1 is SGDLS, CDR2 YYNGEE, per germline. The CDR3 consists of 14 residues. The material was PBMCs, obtained at surgery. The genes are TRBV9 and TRBJ1-1; 8 nucleotides match TRBD1. The receptor was isolated from a male donor with early-stage non-small cell lung cancer. CDR3 amino acids: CASSFRQGSTEAFF. The CDR3 nucleotides are TGTGCCAGCAGCTTTCGACAGGGGTCCACTGAAGCTTTCTTT.